This T cell receptor beta chain came from a study of post-analysis software for immune sequencing data (dated by TCRdb to between 2014 and 2017). Broadly, across the study: Recorded disease courses included relapsing-remitting, secondary progressive and progressive-relapsing multiple sclerosis, with some patients lacking subtype annotation. A subset of samples was prepared in parallel using single-end sample barcoding, then pooled and co-amplified after Illumina adapter ligation. The patient repertoires were set against about 12 previously published healthy control repertoires from donors whose ages ranged from about 6 to 25 years. Study-level results and caveats: Strong co-clustering of samples prepared in the same batch was shown by direct clustering with F measure, prompting a batch-effect correction. Patients showed significantly higher frequencies than controls for a few TRBV segments, among them TRBV5-6, TRBV5-1 and TRBV20-1. The multiple sclerosis patient group was slightly younger than the control group. Normalized Chao1 diversity was significantly lower in multiple sclerosis patients than controls, suggesting substantial peripheral T-cell clonal expansion.

V drops 3 bases and J drops 1 base, leaving 6 bases in between. Taken from the germline V gene (reference sequence), the CDR1 and CDR2 loops are MNHEY and SMNVEV. Inclusive of the bounding cysteine and phenylalanine, the CDR3 is 13 residues long. The read is trimmed to its CDR3 DNA, 39 bases read in frame from base 1. The receptor library was made with PCR. Sequencing relied on an Illumina HiSeq 2500. To reduce PCR and sequencing biases, unique molecular identifiers were built into the TCR beta cDNA libraries. Every 1 to 10 million input T cells yielded approximately 500,000 cDNA molecules, meaning each molecule approximated one T cell. The patient libraries were prepared and sequenced with the same protocol used for the earlier healthy control dataset. Within a given batch, samples were prepared together, multiplexed and sequenced on the same HiSeq lane. Regarding the original processing steps: Raw barcoded reads were processed with MIGEC, and single-read molecular identifier groups were discarded before consensus assembly and CDR3 extraction. VDJtools was used for post-analysis of the clonotype tables, with diversity normalized by down-sampling every dataset to the smallest sample size. In repertoire overlap clustering, CDR3 amino acid sequences, but not nucleotide sequences, were matched to correct batch-related cross-sample contamination. Starting from the raw public reads, TCRdb applied fastp trimming at Q25, assembled clones with MiXCR and retained in-frame beta chains. All rows with the same CDR3 protein become a single entry with the most common DNA and genes. These V and J calls derive from TCRdb rather than the authors' analysis. Within this sample are under 200,000 distinct CDR3 sequences, with around 34% of them counted one time only. The ten biggest clones cover under 30% of the sample.

The sample's time point, from its label and the paper: second blood draw from one MS patient after hematopoietic stem cell transplantation. To demonstrate the VDJtools post-analysis software, the study profiled TCR beta repertoires from the peripheral blood of about 13 young patients with multiple sclerosis. The multiple sclerosis patients were children and adolescents ranging in age from roughly 6 to 16 years. In this sample, this clonotype turned up a few times. Its antigen specificity is not known. Base qualities are not provided; no much larger clone lies one nucleotide away. Source: blood, taken after autologous hematopoietic stem cell transplantation. This TCR derives from a girl aged 10-17 years with multiple sclerosis. Donor details come from another sample of the same person, matched by shared clones. The chain joins TRBV27 to TRBJ1-2; no D gene is confidently identified. The DNA sequence reads TGTGCCAGCAGTTTGGGTTTTAACTATGGCTACACCTTC. Translated, this is CASSLGFNYGYTF.